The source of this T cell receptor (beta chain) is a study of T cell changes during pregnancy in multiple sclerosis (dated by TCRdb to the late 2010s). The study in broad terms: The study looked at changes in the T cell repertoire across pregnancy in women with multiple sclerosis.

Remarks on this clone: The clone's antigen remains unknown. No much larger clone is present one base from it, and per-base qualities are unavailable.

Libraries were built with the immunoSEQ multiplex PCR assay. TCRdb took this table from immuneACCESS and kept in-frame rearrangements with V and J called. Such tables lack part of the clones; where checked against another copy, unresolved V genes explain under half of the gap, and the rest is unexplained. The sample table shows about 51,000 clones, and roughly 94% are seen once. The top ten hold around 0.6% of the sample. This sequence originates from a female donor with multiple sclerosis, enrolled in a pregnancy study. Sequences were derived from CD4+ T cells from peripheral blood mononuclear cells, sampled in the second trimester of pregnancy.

The CDR3 sequence is CASSRGLLRNTEAFF. Read as DNA, the sequence is TGTGCCAGCTCACGGGGCCTCTTGCGGAACACTGAAGCTTTCTTT. This receptor chain uses TRBV18 and TRBJ1-1, with a tentative D gene TRBD1 over 5 matching bases. The germline V gene provides CDR1 KGHSH and CDR2 LQKENI. Counted from cysteine to phenylalanine, this CDR3 has 15 amino acids. The only DNA kept is the CDR3, 45 bases in frame from the first base. The junction shows trimming of 4 bases on V and 1 base on J, plus 13 bases between the germline ends.